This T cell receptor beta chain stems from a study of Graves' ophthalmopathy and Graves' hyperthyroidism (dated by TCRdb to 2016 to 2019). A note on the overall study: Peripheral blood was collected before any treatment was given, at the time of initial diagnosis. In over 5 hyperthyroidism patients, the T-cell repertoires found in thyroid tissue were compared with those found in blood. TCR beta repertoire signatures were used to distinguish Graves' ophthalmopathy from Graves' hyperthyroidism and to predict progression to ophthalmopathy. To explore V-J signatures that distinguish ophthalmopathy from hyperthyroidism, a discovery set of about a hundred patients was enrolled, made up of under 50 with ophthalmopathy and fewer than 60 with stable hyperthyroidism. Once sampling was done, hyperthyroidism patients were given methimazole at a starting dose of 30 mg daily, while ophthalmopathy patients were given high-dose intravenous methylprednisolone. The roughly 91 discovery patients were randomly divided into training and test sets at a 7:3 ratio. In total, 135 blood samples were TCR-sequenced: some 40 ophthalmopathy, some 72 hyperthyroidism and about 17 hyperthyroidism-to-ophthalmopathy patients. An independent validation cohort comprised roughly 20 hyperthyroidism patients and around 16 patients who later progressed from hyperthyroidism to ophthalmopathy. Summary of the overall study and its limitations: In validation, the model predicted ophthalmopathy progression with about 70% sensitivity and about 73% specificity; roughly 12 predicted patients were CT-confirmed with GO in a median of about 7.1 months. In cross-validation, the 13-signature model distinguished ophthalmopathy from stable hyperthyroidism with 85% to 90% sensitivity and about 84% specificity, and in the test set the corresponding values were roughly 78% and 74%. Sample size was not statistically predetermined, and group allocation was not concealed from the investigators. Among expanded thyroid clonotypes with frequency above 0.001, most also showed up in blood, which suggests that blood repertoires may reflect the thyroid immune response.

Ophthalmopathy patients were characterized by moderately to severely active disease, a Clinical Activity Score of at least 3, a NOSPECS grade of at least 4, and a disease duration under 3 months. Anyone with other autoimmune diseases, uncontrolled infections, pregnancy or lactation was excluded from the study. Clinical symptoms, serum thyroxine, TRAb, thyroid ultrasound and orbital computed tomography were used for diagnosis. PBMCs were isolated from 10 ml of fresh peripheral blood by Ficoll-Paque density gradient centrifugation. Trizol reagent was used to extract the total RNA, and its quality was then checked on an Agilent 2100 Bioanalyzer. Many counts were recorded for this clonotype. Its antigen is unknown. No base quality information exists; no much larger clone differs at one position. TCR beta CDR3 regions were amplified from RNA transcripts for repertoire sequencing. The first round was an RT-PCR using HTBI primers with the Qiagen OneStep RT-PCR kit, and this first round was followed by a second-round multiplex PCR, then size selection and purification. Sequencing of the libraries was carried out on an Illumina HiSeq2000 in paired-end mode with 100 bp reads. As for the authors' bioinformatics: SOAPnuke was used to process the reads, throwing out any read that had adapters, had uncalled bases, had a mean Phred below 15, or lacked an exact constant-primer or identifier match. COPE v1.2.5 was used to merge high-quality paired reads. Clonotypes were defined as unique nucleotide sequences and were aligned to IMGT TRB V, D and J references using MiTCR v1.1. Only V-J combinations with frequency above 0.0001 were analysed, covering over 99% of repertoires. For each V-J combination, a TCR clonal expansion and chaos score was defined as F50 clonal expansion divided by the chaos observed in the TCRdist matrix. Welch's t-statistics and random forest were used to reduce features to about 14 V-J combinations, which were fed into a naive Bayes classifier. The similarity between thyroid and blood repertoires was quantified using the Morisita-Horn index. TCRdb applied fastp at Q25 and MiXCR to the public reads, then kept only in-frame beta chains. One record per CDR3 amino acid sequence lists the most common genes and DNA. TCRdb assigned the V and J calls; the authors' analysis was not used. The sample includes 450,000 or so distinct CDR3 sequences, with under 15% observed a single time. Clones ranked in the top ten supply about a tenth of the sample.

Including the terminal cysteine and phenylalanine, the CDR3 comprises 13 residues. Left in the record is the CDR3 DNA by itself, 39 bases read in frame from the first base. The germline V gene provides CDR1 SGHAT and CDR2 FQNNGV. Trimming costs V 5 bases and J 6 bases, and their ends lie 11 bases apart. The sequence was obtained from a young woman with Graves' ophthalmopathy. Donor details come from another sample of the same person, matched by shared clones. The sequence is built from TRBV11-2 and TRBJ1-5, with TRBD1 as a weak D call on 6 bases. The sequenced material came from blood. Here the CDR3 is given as CASSPQGTQPQHF. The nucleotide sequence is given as TGTGCCAGCAGCCCACAGGGTACTCAGCCCCAGCATTTT.